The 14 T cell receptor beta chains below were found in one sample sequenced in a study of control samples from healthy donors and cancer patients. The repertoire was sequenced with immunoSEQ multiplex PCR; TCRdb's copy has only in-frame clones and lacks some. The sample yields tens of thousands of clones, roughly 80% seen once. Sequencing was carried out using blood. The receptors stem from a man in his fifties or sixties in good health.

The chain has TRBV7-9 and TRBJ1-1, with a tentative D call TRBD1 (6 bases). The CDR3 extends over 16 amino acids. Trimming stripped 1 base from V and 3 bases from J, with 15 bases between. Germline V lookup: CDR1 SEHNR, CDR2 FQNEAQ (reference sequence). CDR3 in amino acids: CASSLGTGPGDTEAFF. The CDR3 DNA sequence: TGTGCCAGCAGCTTAGGCACAGGTCCAGGGGACACTGAAGCTTTCTTT. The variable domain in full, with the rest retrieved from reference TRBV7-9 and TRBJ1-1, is DTGVSQNPRHKITKRGQNVTFRCDPISEHNRLYWYRQTLGQGPEFLTYFQNEAQLEKSRLLSDRFSAERPKGSFSTLEIQRTEQGDSAMYLCASSLGTGPGDTEAFFGQGTRLTVV.

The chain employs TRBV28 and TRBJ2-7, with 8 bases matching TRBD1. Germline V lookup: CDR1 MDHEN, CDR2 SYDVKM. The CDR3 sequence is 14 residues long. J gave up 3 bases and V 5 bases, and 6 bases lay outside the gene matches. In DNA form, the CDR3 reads TGTGCCAGCAGTGATTCCGGGACAGGCTACGAGCAGTACTTC. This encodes CASSDSGTGYEQYF.

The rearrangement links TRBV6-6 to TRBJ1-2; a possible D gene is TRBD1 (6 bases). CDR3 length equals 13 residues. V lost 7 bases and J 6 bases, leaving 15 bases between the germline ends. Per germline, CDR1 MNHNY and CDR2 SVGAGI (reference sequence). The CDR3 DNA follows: TGTGCCAGCACTACACAGGGTTCCCATGGCTACACCTTC. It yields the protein CASTTQGSHGYTF.

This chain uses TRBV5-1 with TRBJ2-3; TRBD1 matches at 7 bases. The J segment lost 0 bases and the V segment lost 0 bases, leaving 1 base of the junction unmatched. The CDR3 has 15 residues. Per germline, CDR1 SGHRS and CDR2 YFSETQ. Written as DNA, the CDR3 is TGCGCCAGCAGCTTGGGGGGACAGAGCACAGATACGCAGTATTTT. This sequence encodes CASSLGGQSTDTQYF.

The CDR3 reads CASQAGGPGNEQFF. Written as DNA, the CDR3 is TGTGCCAGTCAAGCGGGAGGGCCAGGCAATGAGCAGTTCTTC. The chain carries TRBV19 and TRBJ2-1; 10 nucleotides align to TRBD2. The CDR3 consists of 14 residues. The V gene's germline CDR1 is LNHDA and CDR2 SQIVND (reference sequence). The ends lost 8 bases at V and 6 bases at J; junction bases unmatched: 7. The full variable domain, completed using reference TRBV19 and TRBJ2-1, is DGGITQSPKYLFRKEGQNVTLSCEQNLNHDAMYWYRQDPGQGLRLIYYSQIVNDFQKGDIAEGYSVSREKKESFPLTVTSAQKNPTAFYLCASQAGGPGNEQFFGPGTRLTVL.

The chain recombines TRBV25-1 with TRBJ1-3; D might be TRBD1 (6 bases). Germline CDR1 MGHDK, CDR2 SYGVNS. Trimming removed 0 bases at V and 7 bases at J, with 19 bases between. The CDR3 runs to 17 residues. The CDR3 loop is CASSEYEQGAQSNTIYF. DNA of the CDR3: TGTGCCAGCAGTGAATATGAACAGGGAGCCCAGTCGAACACCATATATTTT. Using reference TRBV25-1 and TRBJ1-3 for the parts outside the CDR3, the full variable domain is EADIYQTPRYLVIGTGKKITLECSQTMGHDKMYWYQQDPGMELHLIHYSYGVNSTEKGDLSSESTVSRIRTEHFPLTLESARPSHTSQYLCASSEYEQGAQSNTIYFGEGSWLTVV.

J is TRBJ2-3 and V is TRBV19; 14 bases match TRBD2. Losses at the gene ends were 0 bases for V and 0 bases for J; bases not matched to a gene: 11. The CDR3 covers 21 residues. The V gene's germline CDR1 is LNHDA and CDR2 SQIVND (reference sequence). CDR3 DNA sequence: TGTGCCAGTAGTATAGATCGACTAGCGGGAGGGGTCGTTGGAAGCACAGATACGCAGTATTTT. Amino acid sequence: CASSIDRLAGGVVGSTDTQYF.

This CDR3 reads CASSISQSSYGYTF. The DNA for the CDR3 is TGTGCCAGTAGTATATCGCAGTCCTCCTATGGCTACACCTTC. The chain is built from TRBV19 and TRBJ1-2, with no clear D. Per the germline V gene, CDR1 is LNHDA and CDR2 is SQIVND (reference sequence). The CDR3 has 14 residues. V shed 2 bases and J shed 4 bases, with 11 bases lying between them.

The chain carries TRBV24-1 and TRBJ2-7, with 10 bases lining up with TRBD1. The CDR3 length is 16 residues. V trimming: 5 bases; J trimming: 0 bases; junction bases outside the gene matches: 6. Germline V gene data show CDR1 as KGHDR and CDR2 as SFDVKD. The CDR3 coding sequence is TGTGCCACCAGTGGGGACAGGGGTGGTGGCTCCTACGAGCAGTACTTC. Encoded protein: CATSGDRGGGSYEQYF.

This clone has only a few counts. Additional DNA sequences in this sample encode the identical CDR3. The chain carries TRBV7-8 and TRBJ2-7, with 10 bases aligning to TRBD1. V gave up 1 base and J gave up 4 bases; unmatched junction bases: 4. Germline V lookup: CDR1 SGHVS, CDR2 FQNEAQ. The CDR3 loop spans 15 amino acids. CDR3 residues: CASSLGGQGPYEQYF. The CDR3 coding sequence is TGTGCCAGCAGCTTAGGGGGACAGGGGCCGTACGAGCAGTACTTC.

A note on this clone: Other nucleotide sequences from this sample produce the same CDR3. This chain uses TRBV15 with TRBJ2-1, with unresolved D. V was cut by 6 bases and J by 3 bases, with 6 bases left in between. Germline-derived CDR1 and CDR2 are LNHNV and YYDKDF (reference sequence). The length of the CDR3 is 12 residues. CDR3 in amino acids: CATSPNYNEQFF. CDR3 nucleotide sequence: TGTGCCACCAGTCCGAACTACAATGAGCAGTTCTTC.

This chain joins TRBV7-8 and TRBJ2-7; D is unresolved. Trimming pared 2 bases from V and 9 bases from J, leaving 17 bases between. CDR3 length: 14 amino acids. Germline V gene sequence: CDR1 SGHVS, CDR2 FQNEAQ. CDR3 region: CASSLMSASTGQYF. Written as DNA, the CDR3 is TGTGCCAGCAGCTTAATGTCCGCCTCTACGGGGCAGTACTTC.

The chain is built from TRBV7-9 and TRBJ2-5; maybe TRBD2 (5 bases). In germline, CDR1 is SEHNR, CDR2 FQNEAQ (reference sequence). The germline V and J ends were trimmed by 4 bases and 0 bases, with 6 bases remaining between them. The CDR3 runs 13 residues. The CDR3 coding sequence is TGTGCCAGCAGCTACGGGGACCAAGAGACCCAGTACTTC. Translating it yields CASSYGDQETQYF.

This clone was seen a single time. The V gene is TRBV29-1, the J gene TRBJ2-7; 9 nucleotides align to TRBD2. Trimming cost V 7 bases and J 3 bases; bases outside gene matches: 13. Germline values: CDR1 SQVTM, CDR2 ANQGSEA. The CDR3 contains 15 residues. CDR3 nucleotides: TGCAGCGGCAGTCCCGGGACTAGCCGTTGCTACGAGCAGTACTTC. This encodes CSGSPGTSRCYEQYF.